Listed below are T cell receptor beta chains from one sample, sequenced in a study of blood T cell repertoires in COVID-19. Profiled with immunoSEQ multiplex PCR; TCRdb holds only in-frame clones, not every one. The sample lists 300,000 to 400,000 clones; about 88% were seen once. Sequenced input: PBMCs or T cells enriched from blood (not recorded which). These receptors originate from a woman aged 30 to 39 who had recovered from COVID-19. Each CDR3 is given with its conserved first and last residue. Each record gives: CDR3 DNA, CDR3 protein, D gene, clone size, J gene, V gene. A D gene is named only where the DNA matches it firmly. Size tells how often a clone was seen (once, few, many) or the class of an expanded clone, and some rows leave it out.

TGTGCCAGCTCACCTAGAGCGGGGACCGCGACCTCGTATTCCTACGAGCAGTACTTC | CASSPRAGTATSYSYEQYF | TRBD2 | - | TRBJ2-7 | TRBV18
TGCGCCAGCAGCTTGCCACAGGGGGCAGGCGAGCAGTTCTTC | CASSLPQGAGEQFF | TRBD1 | - | TRBJ2-1 | TRBV5-1
TGTGCCAGCAGCGGGACAGGGGGCATAGACACCATATATTTT | CASSGTGGIDTIYF | TRBD1 | once | TRBJ1-3 | TRBV28
TGTGCCAGCAGTATTATTGGACAGGGGGTTTCCGGGGAGCTGTTTTTT | CASSIIGQGVSGELFF | TRBD1 | - | TRBJ2-2 | TRBV6-6
TGCGCCAGCAGCCAATTGACAGGGGGTAATCAGCCCCAGCATTTT | CASSQLTGGNQPQHF | TRBD1 | once | TRBJ1-5 | TRBV4-3
TGTGCCAGCTCAACCAAGCGGACTAGCGGGGGGCACAATGAGCAGTTCTTC | CASSTKRTSGGHNEQFF | TRBD2 | few | TRBJ2-1 | TRBV18
TGCGCCAGCAGCTTCGTAGGGGTGGGAACAGATACGCAGTATTTT | CASSFVGVGTDTQYF | - | - | TRBJ2-3 | TRBV5-1
TGTGCCAGCAGTTTACGCAGGGGAGATTTGATGGACACTGAAGCTTTCTTT | CASSLRRGDLMDTEAFF | - | - | TRBJ1-1 | TRBV28
TGTGCCACCAGCAGAGATCAGGGCTACGAGCAGTACTTC | CATSRDQGYEQYF | - | - | TRBJ2-7 | TRBV15
TGTGCCAGCAGTCGTGATTCACCCCTCCACTTT | CASSRDSPLHF | - | - | TRBJ1-6 | TRBV12-3/TRBV12-4
TGTGCCAGCAGTTCGGGAGGACAGAACACCGGGGAGCTGTTTTTT | CASSSGGQNTGELFF | TRBD2 | - | TRBJ2-2 | TRBV28
TGTGCCAGTAGTATATTTGGACAGGGGGCCTACAATGAGCAGTTCTTC | CASSIFGQGAYNEQFF | TRBD1 | - | TRBJ2-1 | TRBV19
TGTGCCAGTAGACTCCTAGGGGCCACTGAAGCTTTCTTT | CASRLLGATEAFF | - | - | TRBJ1-1 | TRBV19
TGTGCTAGCAGAGCGAACATTCAGTACTTC | CASRANIQYF | - | - | TRBJ2-4 | TRBV6-8
TGTGCCAGCAGTCCCTCAAGGGCGGCCGAGGGTCCAGATACGCAGTATTTT | CASSPSRAAEGPDTQYF | - | - | TRBJ2-3 | TRBV28
TGTGCCAGCAGCCAAGATATGGGGGGGAACACTGAAGCTTTCTTT | CASSQDMGGNTEAFF | - | - | TRBJ1-1 | TRBV3-1/TRBV3-2
TGTGCCAGCAGCTTAGGCCAGCGGGGGGACAATGAGCAGTTCTTC | CASSLGQRGDNEQFF | TRBD2 | - | TRBJ2-1 | TRBV7-9
TGCAGCGTTGAGGTCCGCCAGGGATCTGGGGCCAACGTCCTGACTTTC | CSVEVRQGSGANVLTF | - | - | TRBJ2-6 | TRBV29-1
TGCAGCGTTGGGGAGGGGGGCACACCGAACACTGAAGCTTTCTTT | CSVGEGGTPNTEAFF | - | - | TRBJ1-1 | TRBV29-1
TGTGCCAGCAGCTCTAGCGGGGGGGTAATCTACAATGAGCAGTTCTTC | CASSSSGGVIYNEQFF | TRBD2 | - | TRBJ2-1 | TRBV5-6
TGCGCCAGCAGTGACTTCGGGCTAGCGGGGGGGCCAGGCTACGAGCAGTACTTC | CASSDFGLAGGPGYEQYF | TRBD2 | - | TRBJ2-7 | TRBV10-1
TGTGCCAGCTTTATAAGAGGGACAGTCGCGACTGAAGCTTTCTTT | CASFIRGTVATEAFF | TRBD1 | - | TRBJ1-1 | TRBV6-5
TGTGCCTGGAGGGCCACCAGTCTTAACTATGGCTACACCTTC | CAWRATSLNYGYTF | - | - | TRBJ1-2 | TRBV30
TGTGCCAGCAGCCAAGATACTTCGCCAGAGTGGCAGGCTGGCTACACCTTC | CASSQDTSPEWQAGYTF | - | - | TRBJ1-2 | TRBV4-2
TGTGCCAGCTCACCAACTACAGGCGGAGAGACCCAGTACTTC | CASSPTTGGETQYF | - | once | TRBJ2-5 | TRBV18
TGTGCCAGCAGCATACTAACTCCCGGCTCTGGAAACACCATATATTTT | CASSILTPGSGNTIYF | - | - | TRBJ1-3 | TRBV7-6
TGTGCCAGCAGCCGGAGGGGTGAAAAACTGTTTTTT | CASSRRGEKLFF | - | - | TRBJ1-4 | TRBV7-6
TGTGCCAGCAGCCAAGCAGGGTCCTATAATTCACCCCTCCACTTT | CASSQAGSYNSPLHF | - | - | TRBJ1-6 | TRBV3-1/TRBV3-2
TGTGCCAGCAGTGACAGGACTTCCACTGAAGCTTTCTTT | CASSDRTSTEAFF | - | once | TRBJ1-1 | TRBV5-4
TGCGCCAGCAGTGTTTTTTACAGGGAGGGGGGTAGCAATCAGCCCCAGCATTTT | CASSVFYREGGSNQPQHF | - | - | TRBJ1-5 | TRBV10-2
TGTGCCGGGGGGACGGGGGACTACGAGCAGTACTTC | CAGGTGDYEQYF | - | once | TRBJ2-7 | TRBV27
TGTGCCAGCAGCTTTGGGACAGGGATGTCCTACGAGCAGTACTTC | CASSFGTGMSYEQYF | TRBD1 | - | TRBJ2-7 | TRBV5-4
TGCGCCAGCAGCTTGGTGAGTCAGGGGGCGCGAGGAGCTTTCTTT | CASSLVSQGARGAFF | TRBD1 | - | TRBJ1-1 | TRBV5-1
TGTGCTTCATCGGGGCTTACAGGGGTTAACTATGGCTACACCTTC | CASSGLTGVNYGYTF | TRBD1 | - | TRBJ1-2 | TRBV28
TGCGCCAGCAGCTTGGGGTCAGGCTCCATGAACACTGAAGCTTTCTTT | CASSLGSGSMNTEAFF | - | - | TRBJ1-1 | TRBV5-1
TGTGCCAGCAGTTACTCGACCGGGGGTTTCTCCTACGAGCAGTACTTC | CASSYSTGGFSYEQYF | - | - | TRBJ2-7 | TRBV6-5
TGTGCCAGCAGTTACAGTGGCCGACAGTACTACGAGCAGTACTTC | CASSYSGRQYYEQYF | - | - | TRBJ2-7 | TRBV6-2/TRBV6-3